Presented here are 24 T cell receptor beta chains from one specimen sequenced in a study of long-term antiretroviral therapy in people with HIV. A v3.0 immunoSEQ assay was performed at survey level. Data came from immunoSEQ multiplex PCR; TCRdb stores just in-frame clones and leaves some out. The sample includes 10,000 to 15,000 clones, roughly nine tenths of them seen just once. The material sequenced was unsorted PBMCs, taken 2.1 years after starting antiretroviral therapy. Receptors originate from a woman aged 35 to 49 with HIV.

The chain combines TRBV9 with TRBJ2-5; 8 bases line up with TRBD1. Per germline, CDR1 SGDLS and CDR2 YYNGEE. V shed 0 bases, J shed 1 base, and the junction held 5 bases outside the gene matches. The CDR3 covers 16 residues. The DNA for the CDR3 is TGTGCCAGCAGCGTAGATCCAGGGGGCTCCCAAGAGACCCAGTACTTC. This translates into CASSVDPGGSQETQYF.

This clone has more than one count but fewer than ten. The sample contains more than one DNA sequence encoding this CDR3. The chain has TRBV5-5 and TRBJ1-3; D not resolved. Germline V CDR1 and CDR2: SGHKS, YYEKEE (reference sequence). V lost 0 bases and J 4 bases, leaving 2 bases between the germline ends. The CDR3 runs 12 residues. The CDR3 here is CASSLEGNTIYF. DNA of the CDR3: TGTGCCAGCAGCTTGGAGGGAAACACCATATATTTT.

To note about this clone: The same CDR3 arises from other DNA sequences in this sample as well. The rearrangement uses TRBV5-6 and TRBJ1-4; D gene unclear. CDR1 and CDR2 (germline): SGHDT, YYEEEE. CDR3 length: 15 amino acids. The V end lost 3 bases, the J end lost 6 bases, and 15 bases lay between the germline ends. The CDR3: CASSWTGGGDEKLFF. The CDR3 region has the DNA TGTGCCAGCAGCTGGACTGGCGGAGGCGATGAAAAACTGTTTTTT.

CDR3 nucleotide sequence: TGTGCCTGGAGTGTATATCGGGGGGCGGGGGGCTACACCTTC. It is translated as CAWSVYRGAGGYTF. V and J are TRBV30 and TRBJ1-2; TRBD1 might be the D (6 bases). The CDR3 consists of 14 residues. V lost 0 bases, J lost 8 bases, and 16 bases lay in between. CDR1 GTSNPN and CDR2 SVGIG come from the germline V gene (reference sequence).

This rearrangement joins TRBV7-9 to TRBJ1-1; D is undetermined. Germline CDR1 is SEHNR and CDR2 is FQNEAQ (reference sequence). V was trimmed by 2 bases and J by 5 bases, leaving 18 bases between them. This CDR3 spans 16 amino acids. The DNA for the CDR3 is TGTGCCAGCAGCTTACTAGGGCCCGGGGTGGGAACTGAAGCTTTCTTT. This translates into CASSLLGPGVGTEAFF.

The V gene is TRBV11-2, the J gene TRBJ2-2, with D hard to call. The germline V gene has CDR1 SGHAT and CDR2 FQNNGV. Trimming stripped 0 bases from V and 6 bases from J, with 11 bases between. CDR3 length equals 15 residues. The CDR3 DNA is TGTGCCAGCAGCTTAGATCGTTTAAGGGCCGGGGAGCTGTTTTTT. It encodes CASSLDRLRAGELFF.

This clone was detected a few times. The J gene is TRBJ1-5, the V gene TRBV27; D not resolved. Per the germline V gene, CDR1 is MNHEY and CDR2 is SMNVEV (reference sequence). The CDR3 spans 15 residues. Trimming pared 2 bases from V and 5 bases from J, leaving 13 bases between. CDR3 sequence reads: CASSLGSKAHQPQHF. The CDR3 coding sequence is TGTGCCAGCAGTTTAGGTAGTAAAGCCCATCAGCCCCAGCATTTT.

The genes are TRBV5-1 and TRBJ2-2; TRBD1 aligns across 8 bases. Unmatched junction bases numbered 8, after V lost 7 bases and J lost 0 bases. Germline loops: CDR1 SGHRS, CDR2 YFSETQ. CDR3 length: 16 amino acids. CDR3 sequence reads: CASGLNRGSNTGELFF. CDR3 bases: TGCGCCAGCGGCCTGAACAGGGGGTCGAACACCGGGGAGCTGTTTTTT.

By its share, this clone is large (0.1 to 1%). This chain links TRBV19 with TRBJ1-5; D gene ambiguous. CDR1 and CDR2 from the germline V gene are LNHDA and SQIVND (reference sequence). V lost 3 bases and J 7 bases, leaving 13 bases between the germline ends. CDR3 length: 14 amino acids. The CDR3: CASSMISFDQPQHF. CDR3 coding DNA: TGTGCCAGTAGTATGATCAGCTTCGACCAGCCCCAGCATTTT.

This rearrangement joins TRBV5-1 to TRBJ2-3, with D perhaps matching TRBD2 (5 bases). The CDR3 is 16 residues long. V lost 3 bases to trimming and J lost 3 bases, with 17 bases between them. Germline V gives CDR1 SGHRS, CDR2 YFSETQ. The CDR3 DNA is TGCGCCAGCAGCTCCGGAGTTCAGAGACTAACAGATACGCAGTATTTT. It codes for CASSSGVQRLTDTQYF. The full variable domain, completed using reference TRBV5-1 and TRBJ2-3, is KAGVTQTPRYLIKTRGQQVTLSCSPISGHRSVSWYQQTPGQGLQFLFEYFSETQRNKGNFPGRFSGRQFSNSRSEMNVSTLELGDSALYLCASSSGVQRLTDTQYFGPGTRLTVL.

This chain connects TRBV19 to TRBJ2-2, with 7 bases lining up with TRBD1. Losses at the gene ends were 4 bases for V and 7 bases for J; bases not matched to a gene: 15. CDR1 and CDR2 from the germline V gene are LNHDA and SQIVND (reference sequence). The length of the CDR3 is 17 residues. CDR3 amino acids: CASSRTGVLSNHGELFF. The CDR3 DNA reads TGTGCCAGTAGTAGAACAGGGGTCCTTTCTAACCACGGGGAGCTGTTTTTT.

The CDR3: CASSLGVGRGTYEQYF. The CDR3 nucleotides read TGTGCCAGCAGCTTAGGAGTGGGCAGGGGGACCTACGAGCAGTACTTC. V usage is TRBV7-8 and J usage is TRBJ2-7; 7 positions agree with TRBD1. Germline V lookup: CDR1 SGHVS, CDR2 FQNEAQ. V shed 1 base and J 2 bases; nucleotides not matched to a gene: 8. This CDR3 spans 16 amino acids.

The genes are TRBV5-8 and TRBJ2-7; no firm D call. The CDR3 sequence is 15 residues long. V lost 0 bases and J 3 bases, leaving 13 bases between the germline ends. Looked up from germline, CDR1 is SGHTS and CDR2 is YDEGEE. CDR3 in DNA: TGTGCCAGCAGCTTGGTTGCAGGATCCCTCTACGAGCAGTACTTC. This encodes CASSLVAGSLYEQYF.

The chain recombines TRBV11-2 with TRBJ2-6, with 8 nucleotides matching TRBD1. V was pared by 7 bases and J by 1 base, with 6 bases of the junction left unmatched. Looked up from germline, CDR1 is SGHAT and CDR2 is FQNNGV. The CDR3 runs to 16 residues. CDR3 DNA: TGTGCCAGCACCCAGGGGGCAAATTCTGGGGCCAACGTCCTGACTTTC. Its protein product is CASTQGANSGANVLTF.

This chain links TRBV23-1 with TRBJ2-1; weak D call: TRBD1 (6 bases). TRBV23-1 is an ORF; its function is uncertain. The CDR3 has 17 residues. Trimming removed 3 bases at V and 4 bases at J, with 19 bases between. CDR3 in amino acids: CASSHQLPGQSYNEQFF. The CDR3 DNA reads as TGCGCCAGCAGTCACCAACTCCCGGGACAATCATACAATGAGCAGTTCTTC.

This clone was seen a few times. The V gene is TRBV2, the J gene TRBJ2-1; no reliable D call. V was trimmed by 8 bases and J by 4 bases, leaving 12 bases between them. Germline loops: CDR1 SNHLY, CDR2 FYNNEI. The CDR3 totals 13 residues. The CDR3 loop reads CASCLDHYNEQFF. In nucleotides, the CDR3 is TGTGCCAGCTGCTTGGACCATTACAATGAGCAGTTCTTC.

The chain carries TRBV28 and TRBJ1-2; 12 nucleotides match TRBD1. CDR1 MDHEN and CDR2 SYDVKM come from the germline V gene. After removal of 4 bases from V and 7 bases from J, the junction contained 4 bases not matched to a gene. The CDR3 extends over 14 amino acids. The CDR3 reads CASSWGQGARGYTF. The CDR3 coding sequence is TGTGCCAGCAGTTGGGGACAGGGGGCGCGTGGCTACACCTTC.

This clone appeared a single time. This chain connects TRBV30 to TRBJ1-2; D remains ambiguous. Trimming stripped 0 bases from V and 8 bases from J, with 7 bases between. The CDR3 extends over 11 amino acids. Germline V CDR1 and CDR2: GTSNPN, SVGIG (reference sequence). The chain's CDR3 is CAWSVLAGYTF. The CDR3 DNA follows: TGTGCCTGGAGTGTATTAGCGGGCTACACCTTC.

The rearrangement uses TRBV7-8 and TRBJ2-7; D unclear. CDR3 length equals 14 residues. Germline V gene data show CDR1 as SGHVS and CDR2 as FQNEAQ. Trimming took off 0 bases at V and 1 base at J, with 7 bases between the two ends. The CDR3 sequence: CASSLAGYSYEQYF. The CDR3 DNA follows: TGTGCCAGCAGCTTAGCTGGGTATTCCTACGAGCAGTACTTC.

The J gene is TRBJ2-6, the V gene TRBV9, with D perhaps given as TRBD1 or TRBD2 (5 bases each). The length of the CDR3 is 16 residues. Germline V gives CDR1 SGDLS, CDR2 YYNGEE. The V end lost 4 bases, the J end lost 4 bases, and 15 bases lay between the germline ends. DNA of the CDR3: TGTGCCAGCAGCCCCGGGATAGGGGCCGGGGCCAACGTCCTGACTTTC. It encodes CASSPGIGAGANVLTF.

V and J are TRBV7-2 and TRBJ2-7, with 9 positions matching TRBD1. The germline V gene encodes CDR1 SGHTA and CDR2 FQGNSA. CDR3 length: 16 residues. After removal of 1 base from V and 0 bases from J, the junction contained 4 bases not matched to a gene. The CDR3 region is CASSLGMGQGSYEQYF. The DNA for the CDR3 is TGTGCCAGCAGCTTAGGAATGGGACAGGGCTCCTACGAGCAGTACTTC.

The chain employs TRBV10-3 and TRBJ2-7; TRBD2 matches at 14 bases. Trimming cost V 3 bases and J 3 bases; bases outside gene matches: 10. The CDR3 sequence is 18 residues long. Germline CDR1 and CDR2: ENHRY and SYGVKD. The DNA of the CDR3 is TGTGCCATCAGTGATGTGGGACTAGCGGGGGCCGGCGGCTACGAGCAGTACTTC. Encoded protein: CAISDVGLAGAGGYEQYF.

The chain employs TRBV5-6 and TRBJ1-2, with 11 bases identical to TRBD1. Germline-derived CDR1 and CDR2 are SGHDT and YYEEEE. This CDR3 region has 13 residues. V shed 3 bases, J shed 8 bases, and the junction held 3 bases outside the gene matches. The CDR3 sequence is CASSYGQGAGYTF. The CDR3 nucleotides read TGTGCCAGCAGCTATGGACAGGGGGCCGGCTACACCTTC. Full variable domain (remainder filled in from reference TRBV5-6 and TRBJ1-2): DAGVTQSPTHLIKTRGQQVTLRCSPKSGHDTVSWYQQALGQGPQFIFQYYEEEERQRGNFPDRFSGHQFPNYSSELNVNALLLGDSALYLCASSYGQGAGYTFGSGTRLTVV.

V is TRBV6-6 and J is TRBJ1-2; no clear D gene. V lost 8 bases, J lost 7 bases, and 14 bases lay in between. The V gene's germline CDR1 is MNHNY and CDR2 SVGAGI (reference sequence). The CDR3 runs to 12 residues. Here the CDR3 DNA reads TGTGCCAGCGCCACGGGTTGGTCTGGCTACACCTTC. This gives the protein CASATGWSGYTF.